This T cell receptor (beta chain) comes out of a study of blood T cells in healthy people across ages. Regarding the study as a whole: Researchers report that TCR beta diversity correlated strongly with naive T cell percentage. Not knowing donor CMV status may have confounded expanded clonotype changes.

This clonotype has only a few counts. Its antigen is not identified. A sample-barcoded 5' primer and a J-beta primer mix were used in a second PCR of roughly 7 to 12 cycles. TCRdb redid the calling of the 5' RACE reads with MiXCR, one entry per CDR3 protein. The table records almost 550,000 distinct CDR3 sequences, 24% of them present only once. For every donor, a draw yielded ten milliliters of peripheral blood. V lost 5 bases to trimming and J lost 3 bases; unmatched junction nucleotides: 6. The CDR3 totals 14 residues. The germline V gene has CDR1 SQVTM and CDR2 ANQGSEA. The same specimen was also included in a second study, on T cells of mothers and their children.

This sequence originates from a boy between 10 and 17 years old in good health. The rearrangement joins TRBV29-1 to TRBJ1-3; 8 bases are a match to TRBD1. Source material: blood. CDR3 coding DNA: TGCAGCGTTTCCGACAGGGGAGGTGGAAACACCATATATTTT. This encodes CSVSDRGGGNTIYF.